A selection of T cell receptor beta chains follows, all from one sample in a study of T-cell reconstitution after alpha-beta-depleted transplantation in children. TCRdb ran MiXCR on the PCR reads and lists one entry per CDR3 protein. The sample holds some 840,000 distinct CDR3 sequences, around 17% seen once. The material sequenced was PBMCs, mostly from graft donor cells, taken 360 days after TCRalphabeta/CD19-depleted stem cell transplant. Source of these receptors: a male patient younger than 18 who had a stem cell transplant for acute lymphoblastic leukemia, so the T cells may come from the graft donor. Each CDR3 is given with its conserved first and last residue. A D gene is named only where the DNA matches it firmly. Clone size is shown for a subset of rows, as once, few, many or a class of expanded clone.

j_call d_call clone_size v_call cdr3_nt cdr3_aa
TRBJ2-5 TRBD1 many TRBV27 TGTGCCAGCAGCGAACAGGGGCAAGAGACCCAGTACTTC CASSEQGQETQYF
TRBJ2-7 . . TRBV4-1 TGCGCCAGCAGCAATCCGGGACGAGGGTACGAGCAGTACTTC CASSNPGRGYEQYF
TRBJ2-1 TRBD2 few TRBV6-7 TGTGCCAGCAGTTACTCCGGACTAGCCCCCTATAATGAGCAGTTCTTC CASSYSGLAPYNEQFF
TRBJ2-3 . . TRBV7-9 TGTGCCAGCAGCCCCATAGGCACGAACACAGATACGCAGTATTTT CASSPIGTNTDTQYF
TRBJ2-3 . . TRBV9 TGTGCCAGCAGCGCCCGGAGCCCCTACACAGATACGCAGTATTTT CASSARSPYTDTQYF
TRBJ2-1 . once TRBV4-2 TGTGCCAGCAGCCAAGGCCCCGGCGCCATGATTTCCTCCTACAATGAGCAGTTCTTC CASSQGPGAMISSYNEQFF
TRBJ2-7 TRBD1 . TRBV10-3 TGTGCCATCAGTGGCTCGGCTCACAGGGGTTCCTACGAGCAGTACTTC CAISGSAHRGSYEQYF
TRBJ1-1 . few TRBV5-1 TGCGCCAGCAGCTTGGACGCAGGAGGCGCTGAAGCTTTCTTT CASSLDAGGAEAFF
TRBJ2-7 TRBD1 . TRBV27 TGTGCCAGCAGTTGGGGACAGGGTAGCAACGAGCAGTACTTC CASSWGQGSNEQYF
TRBJ1-3 . once TRBV12-3/TRBV12-4 TGTGCCAGCAGCCCACAAGGAGGGACTGGAAACACCATATATTTT CASSPQGGTGNTIYF
TRBJ2-7 . . TRBV12-3/TRBV12-4 TGTGCCAGCAGTTTAGAAGGACACCTCCGAGACGAGCAGTACTTC CASSLEGHLRDEQYF
TRBJ2-7 . . TRBV7-8 TGTGCCAGCAGCTTAGTTCGCGTTGGAACCTACGAGCAGTACTTC CASSLVRVGTYEQYF
TRBJ2-5 TRBD2 . TRBV11-2 TGTGCCAGCAGCTTAGGGACTAGCGGGAGGGGGGTGGAAGAGACCCAGTACTTC CASSLGTSGRGVEETQYF
TRBJ2-5 TRBD1 few TRBV20-1 TGCAGTGCCGCAGGGGGCGGAAGCCCCCAGTACTTC CSAAGGGSPQYF
TRBJ2-5 . few TRBV5-1 TGCGCCAGCAGCTTGGCCTGGACGCCCCAAGAGACCCAGTACTTC CASSLAWTPQETQYF
TRBJ2-3 . . TRBV19 TGTGCCAGTAGCCTGGCCCGGGGCCCGCCAGATACGCAGTATTTT CASSLARGPPDTQYF
TRBJ2-5 TRBD2 many TRBV10-3 TGTGCCATCAGTGACGGGGGAGGGCTCAGAGAGACCCAGTACTTC CAISDGGGLRETQYF
TRBJ2-7 . . TRBV7-9 TGTGCCAGCAGCCCGCCCAAGGGACGGAGGGAGCAGTACTTC CASSPPKGRREQYF
TRBJ2-2 . few TRBV3-1 TGTGCCAGCAGCCAAGACGGCCAGGGGCTCACCGGGGAGCTGTTTTTT CASSQDGQGLTGELFF
TRBJ2-5 . . TRBV7-9 TGTGCCAGCAGCTTGGAGGGGCGAGCAGAAGAGACCCAGTACTTC CASSLEGRAEETQYF
TRBJ1-1 . few TRBV5-6 TGTGCCAGCAGCTTAAGGGGTGCGGCAGTGAACACTGAAGCTTTCTTT CASSLRGAAVNTEAFF
TRBJ2-1 TRBD2 . TRBV3-1 TGTGCCAGCAGCACTCACAGCCCACTACTAGCGGGTAAATGGGGGTTATCCTACAATGAGCAGTTCTTC CASSTHSPLLAGKWGLSYNEQFF
TRBJ2-1 TRBD2 few TRBV12-3/TRBV12-4 TGTGCCAGCAGTTTTGGACGGGGACTAGCGGGATCGGGGGAGCAGTTCTTC CASSFGRGLAGSGEQFF
TRBJ2-1 . few TRBV12-3/TRBV12-4 TGTGCCAGCACCTCAGGGTCTGTACTGGGGAATGAGCAGTTCTTC CASTSGSVLGNEQFF
TRBJ2-7 . few TRBV5-1 TGCGCCAGCAGCCCCTGGGGCGGCGGCTCCTACGAGCAGTACTTC CASSPWGGGSYEQYF
TRBJ2-7 TRBD2 few TRBV12-3/TRBV12-4 TGTGCCAGCAGGGGGTCAGCGGGAGGGTCCTACGAGCAGTACTTC CASRGSAGGSYEQYF
TRBJ1-1 . many TRBV4-1 TGCGCCAGCAGCCAAGGGAGTGAAGCTTTCTTT CASSQGSEAFF
TRBJ2-7 . many TRBV29-1 TGCAGCGTTGAACTGGCCGGATGGGTATCTACGAACGAGCAGTACTTC CSVELAGWVSTNEQYF
TRBJ2-6 TRBD1 . TRBV12-3/TRBV12-4 TGTGCCAGCAGTTCCCACAGGGGCTCTGGGGCCAACGTCCTGACTTTC CASSSHRGSGANVLTF
TRBJ2-7 . . TRBV9 TGTGCCAGCAGCCCCACTTGGCGAATTTCCTACGAGCAGTACTTC CASSPTWRISYEQYF
TRBJ2-3 . . TRBV7-6 TGTGCCAGCAGCTTGGAAGCGGAATATAGCACAGATACGCAGTATTTT CASSLEAEYSTDTQYF
TRBJ2-1 TRBD2 few TRBV5-1 TGCGCCAGCAGCCCCACCGGGGGACTAGCGGACATTTACAATGAGCAGTTCTTC CASSPTGGLADIYNEQFF